A few counts support the clone carrying this TCR beta chain. The antigen is not known. Profiled with immunoSEQ multiplex PCR; TCRdb holds only in-frame clones, not every one. The data show 90,000 to 140,000 clones, around nine tenths seen once. This entry comes from a study of T cell responses to AZD1222 COVID-19 vaccine. Study background: Pooling was applied to second doses at about 4 or about 12 weeks.

Trimming removed 7 bases at V and 4 bases at J, with 14 bases between. CDR3 length: 13 residues. Germline V gene sequence: CDR1 WNHNN, CDR2 SYGVQD (reference sequence). The study's findings and limits: In the spike-specific TCR repertoire, nearly half reportedly target unmutated variant regions.

The source material was peripheral blood, sampled on day 0 of AZD1222 vaccination. This chain connects TRBV10-1 to TRBJ2-7, with D tentatively TRBD2 (5 bases). The TCR sequence derives from an adult in good health. Here the CDR3 DNA reads TGCGCCAGCATATACGGAGGAGATTACGAGCAGTACTTC. As protein: CASIYGGDYEQYF.